The T cell receptor (delta chain) described here comes from a study of γδ T cells in repeated Plasmodium falciparum infection (dated by TCRdb to about 2021). Context from the whole study: Malian children exposed to intense seasonal malaria transmission were enrolled in the natural-infection arm and compared with Australian children matched for age and gender. Four controlled human malaria infections were administered to a few malaria-naive U.S. adults over approximately 580 days by bites from P. falciparum NF54-infected Anopheles stephensi mosquitoes. Samples were collected from controlled-infection subjects at baseline, immediately before selected infections, and 21 days after each infection. Malian gammadelta TCR repertoires were analysed cross-sectionally during no-transmission periods and were analysed longitudinally across acute febrile malaria episodes. The study examined how repeated Plasmodium falciparum infection shapes the human gammadelta T cell repertoire, using natural infection in Mali and controlled human malaria infection.

Its CDR3 holds 24 amino acids, cysteine through phenylalanine. Only the CDR3 DNA is retained, 72 bases long and in frame from the first base. The germline V gene sets CDR1 to TSWWSYY and CDR2 to QGS. For bulk TCR repertoire analysis, Vgamma9/Vdelta2+ and Vdelta2-negative gammadelta T cell populations were isolated by flow sorting from peripheral blood mononuclear cells. This clone was counted only a few times. This receptor's antigen is unknown. This DNA's translation differs at residue 23 from TCRdb's protein, which comes from a much larger clone; a read error is likely, and the protein shown is translated from the DNA. Library construction relied on multiplex PCR. Instrument used: Illumina MiSeq. From each sorted gammadelta T cell sample, both TCR gamma (TRG) and TCR delta (TRD) chains were sequenced. Concerning the study's data processing: The repertoire analyses used clonotype tree plots, the accumulated frequency of the top 20 clonotypes, and diversity index (DI) and D75 metrics. After TCRdb called clones again from the public reads with CATT, rows with identical DNA were merged. The V and J calls come from TCRdb's annotation, not from the publication. The sample table records over 45,000 delta-chain clones; around 1.6% of these occur just once. The biggest ten clones account for about 8.3% of the sample.

Broad study findings and their caveats: In Vdelta2-negative, largely Vdelta1+, gammadelta TCR repertoires, repeated controlled infections appeared to drive waves of new clonotype selection. Generalizability was limited because the Malian cohort was drawn from a small rural village of predominantly one ethnic group. The controlled-infection cohort was small, limiting analysis of inter-individual variability in gammadelta T cell responses. Vdelta2-negative gammadelta TCR repertoires from Malian children appeared more clonally expanded, less diverse and less shared than those of Australian children. Across time and infection, the Vgamma9/Vdelta2+ TCR repertoires showed a highly stable polyclonal makeup, with many TCRgamma sequences overlapping between individuals.

Sequenced input: gamma-delta T cells from blood. The sequence was obtained from a pool of human donors (malaria-infected and uninfected, not separated). The J segment was not called; the V segment is TRDV1; TRDD3 is taken as the D call from the table, unchecked against the DNA. This receptor carries the CDR3 CALGILLGAFPRTGGFGSTDKLTF. The DNA reads as follows: TGTGCTCTTGGGATTCTTCTAGGGGCCTTTCCTAGGACTGGGGGATTTGGAAGCACCGATAAACTCACCTTT.